This T cell receptor beta chain emerged from a study of cytomegalovirus exposure and HLA in healthy donors. Across the whole study: An earlier analysis identified 117 million unique TCR beta sequences in about 179 million T cells. Points from the study as a whole: A later analysis reportedly identified an Asian-associated ancestry cluster as carrying fewer N-insertions than the approximately 620-donor mean.

Of note for this clone: Its matching antigen is unknown.

PCR employed 60 Vbeta and 13 Jbeta primers. Measured with immunoSEQ multiplex PCR; TCRdb has only the in-frame clones, and not every one. Counted here are roughly 45,000 clones, 50% to 75% occurring once; the ten biggest clones make up roughly 9.3%. The junction had 9 bases not matched to a gene; V was cut back by 4 bases and J by 6 bases. Per germline, CDR1 SGHTA and CDR2 FQGNSA. The CDR3 covers 15 residues. The clonotype was recovered from a human donor in good health. The genes are TRBV7-2 and TRBJ1-5, with 7 bases aligning to TRBD1. The sequencing sample was made of PBMCs. Here the CDR3 DNA reads TGTGCCAGCAGCTCGGTTAACAGGGGTGCTCAGCCCCAGCATTTT. Translated: CASSSVNRGAQPQHF.